This entry lists 20 T cell receptor beta chains sequenced from one sample in a study of blood T cell repertoires in COVID-19 (TCRdb year 2020). Library creation used the immunoSEQ multiplex PCR assay. Not all clones reach the TCRdb copy of this immuneACCESS table, which keeps in-frame sequences only. Checked studies attribute under half of the gap to unresolved V genes and leave the rest unexplained. In this sample the table shows approximately 170,000 clones, 70% to 90% of which occur a single time. Over 7% of the sample is taken by the ten largest. Material: peripheral blood. These receptors were obtained from an elderly woman in a cohort sampled during active or convalescent COVID-19.

CDR3 region: CASSYSRARNQPQHF. In DNA form, the CDR3 reads TGTGCCAGCAGTTACTCGAGGGCCAGAAATCAGCCCCAGCATTTT. The chain couples TRBV6-5 to TRBJ1-5, with D uncertain. This CDR3 has 15 residues. From germline, CDR1 is MNHEY and CDR2 SVGAGI. Deletions cut 0 bases from V and 4 bases from J, with 10 bases between.

The chain joins TRBV7-9 to TRBJ1-1; 8 bases are a match to TRBD1. The V gene end was trimmed by 3 bases and the J gene end by 8 bases; junction bases not matched to a gene: 8. The CDR3 is 14 amino acids. Germline-derived CDR1 and CDR2 are SEHNR and FQNEAQ (reference sequence). Here the CDR3 reads CASSFGTGHLEAFF. Here the CDR3 DNA reads TGTGCCAGCAGCTTTGGGACAGGCCACCTCGAAGCTTTCTTT. The variable domain in full, with the rest retrieved from reference TRBV7-9 and TRBJ1-1, is DTGVSQNPRHKITKRGQNVTFRCDPISEHNRLYWYRQTLGQGPEFLTYFQNEAQLEKSRLLSDRFSAERPKGSFSTLEIQRTEQGDSAMYLCASSFGTGHLEAFFGQGTRLTVV.

The V and J genes are TRBV3-1 (or the pseudogene TRBV3-2) and TRBJ1-1, with no clear D. The length of the CDR3 is 13 residues. V lost 2 bases, J lost 4 bases, and 8 bases lay in between. Germline values: CDR1 LGHDT, CDR2 YNNKEL (reference sequence). The chain's CDR3 is CASSQSAATEAFF. In DNA form, the CDR3 reads TGTGCCAGCAGCCAAAGTGCGGCCACTGAAGCTTTCTTT.

The chain recombines TRBV19 with TRBJ2-3; TRBD2 matches 8 bases. This CDR3 has 14 amino acids. The germline gives CDR1 LNHDA, CDR2 SQIVND (reference sequence). J lost 2 bases, V lost 10 bases, and 8 bases had no gene match. The CDR3 loop reads CATRLALITDTQYF. DNA for the CDR3: TGTGCCACTCGACTAGCGCTGATCACAGATACGCAGTATTTT.

This rearrangement joins TRBV4-1 to TRBJ1-1; 7 bases are shared with TRBD1. The CDR3 totals 14 residues. The germline gives CDR1 MGHRA, CDR2 YSYEKL. V trimming: 3 bases; J trimming: 3 bases; junction bases outside the gene matches: 4. For the CDR3, the DNA is TGCGCCAGCAGCCAGACAGGGACTTACACTGAAGCTTTCTTT. Protein sequence: CASSQTGTYTEAFF.

This chain links TRBV5-1 with TRBJ2-5; TRBD2 matches 8 bases. Looked up from germline, CDR1 is SGHRS and CDR2 is YFSETQ. The CDR3 is made up of 17 amino acids. The V segment lost 0 bases and the J segment 2 bases; nucleotides outside the gene matches: 9. This CDR3 is CASSLALGTSRQETQYF. In DNA, the CDR3 is TGCGCCAGCAGCTTGGCCCTGGGGACTAGTCGGCAAGAGACCCAGTACTTC.

The rearrangement links TRBV19 to TRBJ2-1; D gene ambiguous. Germline V lookup: CDR1 LNHDA, CDR2 SQIVND (reference sequence). Trimming left V 7 bases short and J 7 bases short, with 14 bases between. CDR3 size: 13 residues. The CDR3 sequence is CASTTGPFNEQFF. CDR3 DNA: TGTGCCAGTACCACGGGTCCGTTTAATGAGCAGTTCTTC.

The rearrangement links TRBV3-1 (or the pseudogene TRBV3-2) to TRBJ1-4; D is ambiguous. The CDR3 extends over 14 amino acids. Between the trimmed V and J ends, which lost 4 bases and 0 bases, there was a span of 6 bases. Germline loops: CDR1 LGHDT, CDR2 YNNKEL (reference sequence). The CDR3 DNA follows: TGTGCCAGCAGCCTGCGAGCAACTAATGAAAAACTGTTTTTT. Its protein is CASSLRATNEKLFF.

The J gene is TRBJ1-2, the V gene TRBV7-2; D perhaps matches TRBD1 (6 bases). The CDR3 spans 13 residues. V gave up 5 bases and J gave up 2 bases, with 9 bases separating them. CDR1 and CDR2 (germline): SGHTA, FQGNSA. CDR3 region: CASSAGQNYGYTF. CDR3 DNA sequence: TGTGCCAGCAGCGCCGGACAGAACTATGGCTACACCTTC.

J is TRBJ1-2 and V is TRBV7-2, with 8 bases fitting TRBD1. The CDR3 loop spans 13 amino acids. The germline V gene encodes CDR1 SGHTA and CDR2 FQGNSA. Trimming took 5 bases from V and 7 from J; bases not matched to a gene: 6. CDR3 DNA sequence: TGTGCCAGCAGCGCAGGACAGGGCTCTGGCTACACCTTC. Residues: CASSAGQGSGYTF.

This clone appeared a few times. The chain carries TRBV30 and TRBJ1-1; TRBD1 might be the D (6 bases). The CDR3 is made up of 11 amino acids. Germline loops: CDR1 GTSNPN, CDR2 SVGIG (reference sequence). Between the trimmed V and J ends, which lost 8 bases and 3 bases, there was a span of 10 bases. CDR3 DNA: TGTGCCGCGAACAGGGACACTGAAGCTTTCTTT. Its translation: CAANRDTEAFF.

The chain is built from TRBV6-5 and TRBJ1-2, with D possibly TRBD1 on 6 matching bases. Germline V gene sequence: CDR1 MNHEY, CDR2 SVGAGI. The CDR3 has 15 residues. Trimming left V 5 bases short and J 5 bases short, with 18 bases between. In DNA form, the CDR3 reads TGTGCCAGCAGTCGCGCAAGGACAGCCGCTTATGGCTACACCTTC. This gives the protein CASSRARTAAYGYTF.

The gene calls are TRBV4-3 and TRBJ2-7; 10 bases align to TRBD2. Germline loops: CDR1 LGHNA, CDR2 YSLEER. With V trimmed by 0 bases and J by 3 bases, 8 bases remained unmatched. The CDR3 is 17 residues long. CDR3 DNA: TGCGCCAGCAGCCAAGATTTATCAGCGGGGGGGTTCTACGAGCAGTACTTC. This gives the protein CASSQDLSAGGFYEQYF.

The J gene is TRBJ1-4, the V gene TRBV3-1 (or the pseudogene TRBV3-2); TRBD1 matches at 7 bases. The CDR3 sequence is 16 residues long. Germline V gene lookup returns CDR1 LGHDT and CDR2 YNNKEL (reference sequence). Trimming at V came to 4 bases and at J to 3 bases, leaving 8 bases not matched to a gene. This chain's CDR3 is CASSPATGLSNEKLFF. The CDR3 DNA follows: TGTGCCAGCAGCCCCGCGACAGGGCTTTCTAATGAAAAACTGTTTTTT.

The chain combines TRBV6-2 or TRBV6-3 with TRBJ1-3; D gene ambiguous. The germline gives CDR1 MNHEY, CDR2 SVGEGT. The CDR3 length is 16 residues. The V end was cut by 2 bases, the J end by 1 base, with 12 bases between. The CDR3: CASSYGYSGSGNTIYF. The CDR3 bases are TGTGCCAGCAGTTACGGGTATTCGGGATCTGGAAACACCATATATTTT.

This clone has just one count. The CDR3 region has the DNA TGTGCCAGCAGCTTGAGGGGAGGATACAATCAGCCCCAGCATTTT. Translating it yields CASSLRGGYNQPQHF. The chain combines TRBV5-6 with TRBJ1-5, with a tentative D call TRBD1 (5 bases). The germline V gene encodes CDR1 SGHDT and CDR2 YYEEEE. V lost 1 base, J lost 3 bases, and 11 bases lay in between. The CDR3 sequence is 15 residues long.

The V call is TRBV6-1, the J call TRBJ1-2; D remains unclear. V lost 1 base and J lost 1, with 16 bases in between. The germline CDR1 and CDR2 sequences are MNHNS and SASEGT. The CDR3 length is 17 residues. CDR3 coding DNA: TGTGCCAGCAGTGAAGTTGTAGGTCTGGCGGGTAACTATGGCTACACCTTC. Protein sequence: CASSEVVGLAGNYGYTF.

The genes are TRBV9 and TRBJ2-5; 11 bases agree with TRBD2. The ends lost 0 bases at V and 0 bases at J; junction bases unmatched: 1. Germline CDR1 and CDR2: SGDLS and YYNGEE. CDR3 length: 16 amino acids. This chain's CDR3 is CASSVGTSGYQETQYF. The CDR3 DNA reads as TGTGCCAGCAGCGTAGGGACTAGCGGGTACCAAGAGACCCAGTACTTC.

The chain joins TRBV3-1 (or the pseudogene TRBV3-2) to TRBJ2-2; no firm D call. CDR1 is LGHDT, CDR2 YNNKEL, per germline (reference sequence). The CDR3 consists of 14 residues. Between the trimmed V and J ends, which lost 2 bases and 4 bases, there was a span of 8 bases. The CDR3: CASSQTDTTGELFF. CDR3 sequence (DNA): TGTGCCAGCAGCCAAACCGACACCACCGGGGAGCTGTTTTTT.

The chain is built from TRBV24-1 and TRBJ1-5, with D perhaps TRBD1 (5 bases). CDR1 and CDR2 (germline): KGHDR, SFDVKD. CDR3 size: 13 residues. Trimming took off 6 bases at V and 4 bases at J, with 9 bases between the two ends. CDR3 sequence reads: CATSRTGNQPQHF. The CDR3 bases are TGTGCCACCAGTAGAACAGGTAATCAGCCCCAGCATTTT.